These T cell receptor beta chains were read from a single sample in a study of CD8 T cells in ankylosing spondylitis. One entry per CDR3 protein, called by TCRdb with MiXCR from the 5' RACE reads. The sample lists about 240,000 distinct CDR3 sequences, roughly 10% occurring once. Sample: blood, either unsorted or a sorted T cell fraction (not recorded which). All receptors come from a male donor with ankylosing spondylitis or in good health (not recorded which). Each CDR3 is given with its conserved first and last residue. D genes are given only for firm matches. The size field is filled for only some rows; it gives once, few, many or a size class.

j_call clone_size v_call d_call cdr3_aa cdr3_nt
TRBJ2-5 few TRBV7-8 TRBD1 CASSLEDRGETQYF TGTGCCAGCAGCTTAGAGGACAGGGGAGAGACCCAGTACTTC
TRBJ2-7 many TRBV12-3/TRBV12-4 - CASSYQSTSYEQYF TGTGCCAGCAGTTACCAGTCGACCTCCTACGAGCAGTACTTC
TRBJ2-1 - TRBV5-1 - CASSLEGNPRDEQFF TGCGCCAGCAGCTTGGAGGGCAATCCGAGGGATGAGCAGTTCTTC
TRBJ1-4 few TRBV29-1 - CSVVYREKLFF TGCAGCGTTGTTTATAGGGAAAAACTGTTTTTT
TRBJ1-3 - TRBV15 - CATSRDFLSGNTIYF TGTGCCACCAGCAGAGATTTCCTCTCTGGAAACACCATATATTTT
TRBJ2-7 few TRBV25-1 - CASSPHGFGEQYF TGTGCCAGCAGCCCCCATGGGTTCGGAGAGCAGTACTTC
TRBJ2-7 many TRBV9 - CASSVATGAYEQYF TGTGCCAGCAGCGTAGCAACGGGGGCCTACGAGCAGTACTTC
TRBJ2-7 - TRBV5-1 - CASSLGQVYEQYF TGCGCCAGCAGCTTGGGACAGGTGTACGAGCAGTACTTC
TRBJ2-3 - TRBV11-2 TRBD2 CASSFLADPGHF TGTGCCAGCAGCTTCCTAGCGGACCCTGGGCATTTT
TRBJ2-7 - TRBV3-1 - CASSQDLALSYEQYF TGTGCCAGCAGCCAAGATCTAGCACTCTCCTACGAGCAGTACTTC
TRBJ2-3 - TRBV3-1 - CASSLAPTRTDTQYF TGTGCCAGCAGCCTGGCTCCAACTCGCACAGATACGCAGTATTTT
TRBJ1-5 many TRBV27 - CASQFTPWTNSNQPQHF TGTGCCAGCCAATTTACCCCTTGGACAAATAGCAATCAGCCCCAGCATTTT
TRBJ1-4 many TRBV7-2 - CASSFGRAANEKLFF TGTGCCAGCAGCTTCGGCAGGGCAGCTAATGAAAAACTGTTTTTT
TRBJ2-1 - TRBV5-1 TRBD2 CASSLVLAGVNNEQFF TGCGCCAGCAGCTTGGTTCTAGCGGGGGTAAACAATGAGCAGTTCTTC
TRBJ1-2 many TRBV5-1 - CASSLDGSNYGYTF TGCGCCAGCAGCCTGGACGGATCGAACTATGGCTACACCTTC
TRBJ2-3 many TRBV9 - CASSVGVYSTDTQYF TGTGCCAGCAGCGTAGGCGTTTATAGCACAGATACGCAGTATTTT
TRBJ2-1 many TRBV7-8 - CASSPPGLYRFF TGTGCCAGCAGTCCTCCCGGCTTGTATCGGTTCTTC
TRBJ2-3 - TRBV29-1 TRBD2 CSVAGGAGGLTDTQYF TGCAGCGTTGCTGGCGGGGCGGGGGGCCTCACAGATACGCAGTATTTT
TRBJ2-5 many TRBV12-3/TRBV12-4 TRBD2 CASTLAGGKTQYF TGTGCCAGCACCCTGGCCGGGGGGAAGACCCAGTACTTC
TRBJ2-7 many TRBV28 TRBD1 CASSRGQEPYEQYF TGTGCCAGCAGTCGGGGACAGGAACCTTACGAGCAGTACTTC
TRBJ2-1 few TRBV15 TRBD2 CATSGGDSGRASGHNEQFF TGTGCCACCAGCGGAGGGGACTCCGGAAGGGCTAGCGGGCACAATGAGCAGTTCTTC
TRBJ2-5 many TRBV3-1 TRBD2 CASSHGGETQYF TGTGCCAGCAGCCACGGGGGGGAGACCCAGTACTTC
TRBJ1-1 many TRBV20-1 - CSARDWGHNTEAFF TGCAGTGCTAGAGATTGGGGACATAACACTGAAGCTTTCTTT
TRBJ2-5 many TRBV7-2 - CASSLAGGQETQYF TGTGCCAGCAGCTTAGCGGGGGGCCAAGAGACCCAGTACTTC
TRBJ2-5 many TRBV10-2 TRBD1 CASRADTGGRETQYF TGCGCCAGCAGAGCCGATACAGGGGGCAGAGAGACCCAGTACTTC
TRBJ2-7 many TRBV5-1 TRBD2 CASSLGLAVTTYEQYF TGCGCCAGCAGCTTGGGACTAGCGGTAACGACCTACGAGCAGTACTTC
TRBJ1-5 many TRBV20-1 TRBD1 CSAWHRGPENQPQHF TGCAGTGCGTGGCACAGGGGTCCGGAAAATCAGCCCCAGCATTTT
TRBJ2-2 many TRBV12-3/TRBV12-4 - CASRGVELFF TGTGCCAGCAGGGGAGTAGAGCTGTTTTTT
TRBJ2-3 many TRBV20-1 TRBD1 CSARRTGGADTQYF TGCAGTGCTAGAAGGACAGGGGGCGCAGATACGCAGTATTTT
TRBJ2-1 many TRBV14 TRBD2 CATATGTRPKNEQFF TGTGCCACCGCAACCGGGACTAGGCCCAAGAATGAGCAGTTCTTC
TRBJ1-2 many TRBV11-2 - CASSLTGGGRYGYTF TGTGCCAGCAGCCTTACGGGAGGTGGCCGCTATGGCTACACCTTC
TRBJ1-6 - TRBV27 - CASSLSSEVSYNSPLHF TGTGCCAGCAGTTTATCGTCCGAGGTGTCCTATAATTCACCCCTCCACTTT
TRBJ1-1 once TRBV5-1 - CAISLMGAGRGTEAFF TGCGCCATCAGCTTGATGGGGGCTGGAAGGGGCACTGAAGCTTTCTTT
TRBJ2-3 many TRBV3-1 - CASSHSLIDRTDTQYF TGTGCCAGCAGCCACTCCCTTATAGACCGCACAGATACGCAGTATTTT
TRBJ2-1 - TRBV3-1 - CASSPSLHNEQFF TGTGCCAGCAGCCCCTCGTTACACAATGAGCAGTTCTTC
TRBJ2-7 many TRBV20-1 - CSALPRDYEQYF TGCAGTGCCCTACCCAGGGACTACGAGCAGTACTTC